One sample yielded the 5 T cell receptor beta chains listed below, sequenced in a study of T cell repertoires in cytomegalovirus infection. One entry per CDR3 protein, called by TCRdb with MiXCR from the reads. The repertoire includes hundreds of thousands of distinct CDR3 sequences, roughly a third of them detected once, and 18% sits in the top ten. These TCRs' antigens remain unknown. Source: cultured PBMCs, taken from culture after CMV antigen stimulation. The receptors were sampled from a human donor in good health (CMV status not recorded). Some clones in this sample may be carry-over from other donors' samples.

This chain links TRBV28 with TRBJ2-3; D could derive from TRBD1 or TRBD2 (6 bases each). The CDR3 is made up of 16 amino acids. V was pared by 5 bases and J by 2 bases, with 17 bases between. Germline assignment: CDR1 MDHEN and CDR2 SYDVKM. CDR3 sequence reads: CASSLAGGHNTDTQYF. The CDR3 coding sequence is TGTGCCAGCAGTCTAGCCGGGGGACATAACACAGATACGCAGTATTTT.

This chain uses TRBV18 with TRBJ1-1, with TRBD1 matching over 8 bases. Trimming at V came to 3 bases and at J to 2 bases, leaving 5 bases not matched to a gene. The CDR3 has 15 residues. Germline V gene lookup returns CDR1 KGHSH and CDR2 LQKENI. DNA of the CDR3: TGTGCCAGCTCACCCCAGGGGGCATCAAACACTGAAGCTTTCTTT. Residues: CASSPQGASNTEAFF.

This clonotype was counted between two and nine times. This rearrangement joins TRBV7-9 to TRBJ2-2; D unclear. The CDR3 totals 15 residues. Germline V CDR1 and CDR2: SEHNR, FQNEAQ (reference sequence). The V end was cut by 4 bases, the J end by 0 bases, with 9 bases between. The CDR3 here is CASSSKDSNTGELFF. The DNA of the CDR3 is TGTGCCAGCAGCTCAAAAGACTCGAACACCGGGGAGCTGTTTTTT.

At least ten counts were recorded for this clonotype. This chain uses TRBV19 with TRBJ2-1; D uncertain. Germline V CDR1 and CDR2: LNHDA, SQIVND (reference sequence). V was clipped by 1 base and J by 7 bases, with 5 bases between them. The CDR3 sequence is 12 residues long. The CDR3 loop reads CASSIGGNEQFF. Written as DNA, the CDR3 is TGTGCCAGTAGTATAGGTGGTAATGAGCAGTTCTTC.

The chain has TRBV10-3 and TRBJ2-7; no reliable D call. The CDR3 contains 14 residues. The V gene's germline CDR1 is ENHRY and CDR2 SYGVKD. V lost 3 bases, J lost 2 bases, and 11 bases lay in between. CDR3 sequence (DNA): TGTGCCATCAGTGATAGTGCGGCAACCTACGAGCAGTACTTC. It translates to CAISDSAATYEQYF.